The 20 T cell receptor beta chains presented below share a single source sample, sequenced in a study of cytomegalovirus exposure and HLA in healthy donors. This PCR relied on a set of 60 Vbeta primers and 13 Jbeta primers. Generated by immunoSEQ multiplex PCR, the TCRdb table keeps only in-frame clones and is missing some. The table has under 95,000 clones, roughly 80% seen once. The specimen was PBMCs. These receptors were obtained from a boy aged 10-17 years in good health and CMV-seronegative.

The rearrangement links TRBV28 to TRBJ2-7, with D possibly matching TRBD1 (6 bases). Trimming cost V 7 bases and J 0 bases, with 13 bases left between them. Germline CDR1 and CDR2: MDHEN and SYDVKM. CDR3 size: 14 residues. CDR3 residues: CASTATGNSYEQYF. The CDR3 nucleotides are TGTGCCAGCACCGCGACAGGAAACTCCTACGAGCAGTACTTC.

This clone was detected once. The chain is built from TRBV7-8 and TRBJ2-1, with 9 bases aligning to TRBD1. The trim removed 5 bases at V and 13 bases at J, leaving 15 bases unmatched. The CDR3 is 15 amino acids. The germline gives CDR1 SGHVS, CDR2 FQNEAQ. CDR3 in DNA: TGTGCCAGCAGCGACCGGGACAGGGTCTTCTACAAACAGTTCTTC. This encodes CASSDRDRVFYKQFF. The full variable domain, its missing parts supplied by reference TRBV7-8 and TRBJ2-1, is GAGVSQSPRYKVAKRGQDVALRCDPISGHVSLFWYQQALGQGPEFLTYFQNEAQLDKSGLPSDRFFAERPEGSVSTLKIQRTQQEDSAVYLCASSDRDRVFYKQFFGPGTRLTVL.

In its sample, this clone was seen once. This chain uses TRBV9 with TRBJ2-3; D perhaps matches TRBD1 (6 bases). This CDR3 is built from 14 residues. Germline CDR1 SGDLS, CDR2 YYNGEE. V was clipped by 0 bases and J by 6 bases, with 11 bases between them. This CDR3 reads CASSVESGVDTQYF. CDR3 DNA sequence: TGTGCCAGCAGCGTAGAGTCAGGGGTCGATACGCAGTATTTT. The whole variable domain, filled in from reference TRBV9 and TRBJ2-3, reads DSGVTQTPKHLITATGQRVTLRCSPRSGDLSVYWYQQSLDQGLQFLIQYYNGEERAKGNILERFSAQQFPDLHSELNLSSLELGDSALYFCASSVESGVDTQYFGPGTRLTVL.

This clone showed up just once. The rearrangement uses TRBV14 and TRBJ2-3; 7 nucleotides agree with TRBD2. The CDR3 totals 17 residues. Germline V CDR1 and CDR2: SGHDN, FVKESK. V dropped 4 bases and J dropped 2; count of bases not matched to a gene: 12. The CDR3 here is CASSLGGRLAATDTQYF. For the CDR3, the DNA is TGTGCCAGCAGCCTGGGAGGAAGGCTAGCGGCCACAGATACGCAGTATTTT.

The CDR3 sequence is CSVKQGGVTEQFF. CDR3 DNA sequence: TGCAGCGTTAAACAGGGGGGGGTGACAGAGCAGTTCTTC. The V call is TRBV29-1, the J call TRBJ2-1, with D tentatively TRBD1 (8 bases). Trimming pared 5 bases from V and 10 bases from J, leaving 18 bases between. Germline CDR1 is SQVTM and CDR2 is ANQGSEA. This CDR3 comprises 13 residues.

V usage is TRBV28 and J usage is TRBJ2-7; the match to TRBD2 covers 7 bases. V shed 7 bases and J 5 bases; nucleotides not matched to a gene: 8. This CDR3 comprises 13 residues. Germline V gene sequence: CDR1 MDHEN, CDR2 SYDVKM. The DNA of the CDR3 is TGTGCCAGCACTTCGGGGGGATTCAACGAGCAGTACTTC. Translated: CASTSGGFNEQYF.

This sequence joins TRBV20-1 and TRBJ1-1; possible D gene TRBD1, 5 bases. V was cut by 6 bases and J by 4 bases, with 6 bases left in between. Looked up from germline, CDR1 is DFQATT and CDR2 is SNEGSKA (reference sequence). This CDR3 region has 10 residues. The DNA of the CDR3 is TGCAGTGCCGGGGGCACTGAAGCTTTCTTT. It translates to CSAGGTEAFF.

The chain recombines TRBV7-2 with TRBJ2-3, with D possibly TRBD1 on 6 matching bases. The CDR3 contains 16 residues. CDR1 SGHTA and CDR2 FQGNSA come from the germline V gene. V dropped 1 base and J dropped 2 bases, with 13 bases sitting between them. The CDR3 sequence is CASSLVAGAYTDTQYF. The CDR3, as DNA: TGTGCCAGCAGCTTAGTTGCAGGGGCCTACACAGATACGCAGTATTTT.

The CDR3 is CATSRVQGNTGELFF. The CDR3 DNA reads TGTGCCACCAGCAGAGTCCAGGGGAACACCGGGGAGCTGTTTTTT. The chain joins TRBV15 to TRBJ2-2; D may be TRBD1 (5 bases). Germline CDR1 LNHNV, CDR2 YYDKDF (reference sequence). The CDR3 has 15 residues. V lost 1 base, J lost 1 base, and 7 bases lay in between.

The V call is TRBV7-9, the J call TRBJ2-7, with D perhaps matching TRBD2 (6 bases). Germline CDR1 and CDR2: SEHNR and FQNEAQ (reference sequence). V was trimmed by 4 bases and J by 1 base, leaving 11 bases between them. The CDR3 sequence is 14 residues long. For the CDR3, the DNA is TGTGCCAGCAGCTGGGACTCTGAGTCCTACGAGCAGTACTTC. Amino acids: CASSWDSESYEQYF.

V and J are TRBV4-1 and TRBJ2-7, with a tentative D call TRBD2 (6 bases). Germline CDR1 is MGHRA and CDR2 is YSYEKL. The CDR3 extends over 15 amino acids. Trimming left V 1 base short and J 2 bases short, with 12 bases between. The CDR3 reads CASSQVSGGTYEQYF. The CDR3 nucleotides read TGCGCCAGCAGCCAAGTAAGTGGGGGGACCTACGAGCAGTACTTC.

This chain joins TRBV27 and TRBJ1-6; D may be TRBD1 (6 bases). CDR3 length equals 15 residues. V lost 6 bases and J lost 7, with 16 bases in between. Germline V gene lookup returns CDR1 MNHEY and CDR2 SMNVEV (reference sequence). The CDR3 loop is CASSLLRQANSPLHF. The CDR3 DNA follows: TGTGCCAGCAGCCTATTACGACAGGCCAATTCACCCCTCCACTTT.

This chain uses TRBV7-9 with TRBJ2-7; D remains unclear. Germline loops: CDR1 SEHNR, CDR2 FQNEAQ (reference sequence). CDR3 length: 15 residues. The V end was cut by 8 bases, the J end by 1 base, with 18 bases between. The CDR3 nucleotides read TGTGCCAGCGTCCCTGGAGCAGCCTCTTCCTACGAGCAGTACTTC. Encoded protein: CASVPGAASSYEQYF.

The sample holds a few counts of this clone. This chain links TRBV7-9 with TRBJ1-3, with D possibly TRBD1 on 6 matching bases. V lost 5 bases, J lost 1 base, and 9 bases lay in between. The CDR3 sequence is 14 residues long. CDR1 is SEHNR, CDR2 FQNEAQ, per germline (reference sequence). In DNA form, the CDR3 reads TGTGCCAGCAGCCAGGACAGATCTGGAAACACCATATATTTT. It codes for CASSQDRSGNTIYF.

The CDR3 here is CASSLDSNSPLHF. As DNA, the CDR3 is TGTGCCAGCAGCTTAGACAGCAATTCACCCCTCCACTTT. This rearrangement joins TRBV7-9 to TRBJ1-6, with D unclear. V lost 1 base, J lost 7 bases, and 5 bases lay in between. This CDR3 comprises 13 residues. The germline V gene encodes CDR1 SEHNR and CDR2 FQNEAQ (reference sequence).

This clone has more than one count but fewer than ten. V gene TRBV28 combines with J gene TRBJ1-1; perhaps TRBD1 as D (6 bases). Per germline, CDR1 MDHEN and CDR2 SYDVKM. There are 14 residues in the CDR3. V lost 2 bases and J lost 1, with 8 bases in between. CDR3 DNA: TGTGCCAGCAGTTTAGGGACAACGAACACTGAAGCTTTCTTT. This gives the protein CASSLGTTNTEAFF.

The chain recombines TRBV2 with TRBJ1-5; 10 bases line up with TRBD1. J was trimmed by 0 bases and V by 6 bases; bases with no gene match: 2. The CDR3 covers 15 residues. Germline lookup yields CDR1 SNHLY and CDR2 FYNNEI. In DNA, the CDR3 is TGTGCCAGCAGGGGGGACAGGGGTAGCAATCAGCCCCAGCATTTT. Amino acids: CASRGDRGSNQPQHF. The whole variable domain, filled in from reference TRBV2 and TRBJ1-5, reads EPEVTQTPSHQVTQMGQEVILRCVPISNHLYFYWYRQILGQKVEFLVSFYNNEISEKSEIFDDQFSVERPDGSNFTLKIRSTKLEDSAMYFCASRGDRGSNQPQHFGDGTRLSIL.

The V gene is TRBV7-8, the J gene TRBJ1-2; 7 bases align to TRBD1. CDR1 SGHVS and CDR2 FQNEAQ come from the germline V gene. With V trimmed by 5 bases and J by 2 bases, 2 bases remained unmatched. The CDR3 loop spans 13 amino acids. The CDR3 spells CASSPQGNYGYTF. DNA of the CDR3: TGTGCCAGCAGCCCACAGGGGAACTATGGCTACACCTTC.

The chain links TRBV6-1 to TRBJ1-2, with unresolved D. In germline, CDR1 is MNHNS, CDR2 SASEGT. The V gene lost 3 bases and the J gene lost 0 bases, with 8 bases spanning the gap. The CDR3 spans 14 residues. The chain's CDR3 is CASSERLSNYGYTF. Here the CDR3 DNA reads TGTGCCAGCAGTGAGAGACTCTCTAACTATGGCTACACCTTC.

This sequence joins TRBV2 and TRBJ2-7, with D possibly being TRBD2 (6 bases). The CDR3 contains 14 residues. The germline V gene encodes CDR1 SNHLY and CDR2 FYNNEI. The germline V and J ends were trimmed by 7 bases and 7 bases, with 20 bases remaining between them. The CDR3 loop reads CASTVPGLAGEQYF. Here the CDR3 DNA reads TGTGCCAGCACCGTACCGGGCCTGGCGGGGGAGCAGTACTTC.